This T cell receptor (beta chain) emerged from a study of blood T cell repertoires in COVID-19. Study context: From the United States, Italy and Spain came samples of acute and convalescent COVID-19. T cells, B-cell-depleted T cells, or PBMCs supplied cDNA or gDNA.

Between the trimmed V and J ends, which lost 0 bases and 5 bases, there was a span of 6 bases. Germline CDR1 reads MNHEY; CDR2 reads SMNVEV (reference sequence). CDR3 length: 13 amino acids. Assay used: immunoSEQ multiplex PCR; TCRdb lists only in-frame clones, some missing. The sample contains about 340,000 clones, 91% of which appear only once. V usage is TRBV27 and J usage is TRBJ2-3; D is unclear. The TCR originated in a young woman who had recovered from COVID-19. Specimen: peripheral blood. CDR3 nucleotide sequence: TGTGCCAGCAGTTTATCTGGTAGAGATACGCAGTATTTT. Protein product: CASSLSGRDTQYF.